This TCR beta chain is drawn from a study of blood T cells in healthy people across ages. A second PCR, run for roughly 7 to 11 cycles, used a sample-barcoded 5' primer plus a J-beta primer mix. Using its own MiXCR run on the 5' RACE reads, TCRdb lists one record per CDR3 protein. Of some 370,000 distinct CDR3 sequences in the sample, approximately 52% were seen once. The sample was blood. This sequence originates from a man aged 55 to 70 in good health.

CDR3 residues: CASSPRESTEAFF. The CDR3 DNA follows: TGTGCCAGCAGTCCCCGGGAGTCGACTGAAGCTTTCTTT. This rearrangement joins TRBV12-3 or TRBV12-4 to TRBJ1-1; no clear D. The CDR3 covers 13 residues. V was shortened by 5 bases and J by 5 bases, with 12 bases between the two germline ends.